The 12 T cell receptor beta chains reported below all come from one sample, sequenced in a study of CD8+CD57+ T cells in acquired aplastic anemia. Patients chosen for sequencing had shown CD8+CD57+ cell expansion by flow cytometry. Genomic DNA templated the TCR beta VDJ and CDR3 profiling. TCRdb called the reads again in MiXCR, with one record for every CDR3 protein. The sample holds a few hundred thousand distinct CDR3 sequences, 50% to 65% seen once. The source material was sorted CD4+, CD8+, or CD8+CD57+ T cells (not recorded which) from PBMCs. These receptors were collected from a human donor with aplastic anemia.

Sample share makes this clonotype medium-sized. The rearrangement uses TRBV20-1 and TRBJ1-2; D may be TRBD1 (6 bases). The CDR3 contains 13 residues. Germline V lookup: CDR1 DFQATT, CDR2 SNEGSKA (reference sequence). V was pared by 2 bases and J by 4 bases, with 11 bases between. The CDR3 DNA sequence: TGCAGTGCTAGAAAGGGACACGGCTATGGCTACACCTTC. Amino acid sequence: CSARKGHGYGYTF.

The chain has TRBV2 and TRBJ2-5; D is tentatively TRBD1 or TRBD2 (6 bases each). V lost 4 bases, J lost 7 bases, and 22 bases lay in between. The CDR3 sequence is 16 residues long. Germline V gives CDR1 SNHLY, CDR2 FYNNEI. CDR3 DNA: TGTGCCAGCAGTGTGGGGGGAAGGGACACCGCGGGGACCCAGTACTTC. Residues: CASSVGGRDTAGTQYF.

This clonotype was recorded at least ten times. The gene calls are TRBV9 and TRBJ2-1, with 9 nucleotides matching TRBD2. The V gene's germline CDR1 is SGDLS and CDR2 YYNGEE. The J segment lost 9 bases and the V segment lost 0 bases, leaving 7 bases of the junction unmatched. This CDR3 has 15 amino acids. The CDR3 loop reads CASSVGLAGISEQFF. The CDR3 DNA sequence: TGTGCCAGCAGCGTAGGGCTAGCGGGGATTAGTGAGCAGTTCTTC.

The rearrangement links TRBV20-1 to TRBJ1-5; TRBD1 aligns across 8 bases. The CDR3 contains 15 residues. Germline V gene data show CDR1 as DFQATT and CDR2 as SNEGSKA (reference sequence). Trimming removed 6 bases from V and 0 bases from J; junction bases left unmatched: 7. The CDR3 loop is CSATQGALSNQPQHF. The DNA for the CDR3 is TGCAGTGCCACCCAGGGGGCGCTTAGCAATCAGCCCCAGCATTTT.

The chain recombines TRBV24-1 with TRBJ2-5; 13 nucleotides align to TRBD2. The ends lost 3 bases at V and 0 bases at J; junction bases unmatched: 15. CDR3 length: 21 amino acids. CDR1 is KGHDR, CDR2 SFDVKD, per germline. The CDR3 nucleotides are TGTGCCACCAGTGATGCGACTAGCGGGGGGCATCCTATCTCGTACCAAGAGACCCAGTACTTC. This encodes CATSDATSGGHPISYQETQYF.

The chain links TRBV24-1 to TRBJ2-3, with 11 nucleotides matching TRBD1. CDR3 length: 19 residues. V was pared by 3 bases and J by 5 bases, with 15 bases of the junction left unmatched. CDR1 KGHDR and CDR2 SFDVKD come from the germline V gene. CDR3 protein: CATSDIVLPGTGGLDTQYF. The DNA for the CDR3 is TGTGCCACCAGTGATATAGTTCTGCCGGGGACAGGGGGTTTAGATACGCAGTATTTT.

The gene calls are TRBV9 and TRBJ1-6, with D perhaps TRBD1 (5 bases). Germline lookup yields CDR1 SGDLS and CDR2 YYNGEE. The V end lost 3 bases, the J end lost 14 bases, and 18 bases lay between the germline ends. This CDR3 spans 14 amino acids. The CDR3 reads CASSELGAAVSLHF. The CDR3 coding sequence is TGTGCCAGCAGCGAGCTCGGGGCGGCCGTATCCCTCCACTTT.

This clonotype was seen at least ten times. The CDR3 here is CASSFPTNTGELFF. The CDR3 DNA reads TGTGCCAGCAGCTTTCCCACGAACACCGGGGAGCTGTTTTTT. The V and J genes are TRBV5-8 and TRBJ2-2, with D uncertain. This CDR3 contains 14 residues. The V and J ends lost 2 bases and 0 bases respectively, with 5 bases between them. Per the germline V gene, CDR1 is SGHTS and CDR2 is YDEGEE.

This clonotype was seen ten or more times. The chain joins TRBV7-8 to TRBJ2-7; 9 nucleotides match TRBD1. This CDR3 contains 15 residues. Germline-derived CDR1 and CDR2 are SGHVS and FQNEAQ. V was clipped by 1 base and J by 9 bases; unmatched bases: 10. CDR3 loop: CASSLVVQGALRQYF. The CDR3 nucleotides read TGTGCCAGCAGCTTAGTTGTACAGGGGGCCTTAAGGCAGTACTTC.

The V gene is TRBV7-2, the J gene TRBJ1-2; D may be TRBD1 (5 bases). Germline values: CDR1 SGHTA, CDR2 FQGNSA. The CDR3 covers 13 residues. Trimming took 4 bases from V and 4 from J, leaving 10 bases between them. The CDR3 region has the DNA TGTGCCAGCAGCTCCGGGACCATCTATGGCTACACCTTC. Translation: CASSSGTIYGYTF.

The chain links TRBV2 to TRBJ2-7, with TRBD2 matching over 16 bases. V dropped 6 bases and J dropped 5; count of bases not matched to a gene: 13. This CDR3 is 18 amino acids long. The germline CDR1 and CDR2 sequences are SNHLY and FYNNEI. CDR3 nucleotide sequence: TGTGCCAGCAGGCCCGGGACTAGCGGGAGGGCCGAAAAGAACGAGCAGTACTTC. It yields the protein CASRPGTSGRAEKNEQYF.

The CDR3: CASNVGGVLMTEAFF. As DNA, the CDR3 is TGTGCCAGCAACGTCGGAGGGGTATTGATGACTGAAGCTTTCTTT. The gene calls are TRBV9 and TRBJ1-1; D is perhaps TRBD1 (5 bases). This CDR3 has 15 residues. Germline values: CDR1 SGDLS, CDR2 YYNGEE. Trimming left V 6 bases short and J 5 bases short, with 20 bases between.